This T cell receptor (beta chain) was identified in a study of blood T cell repertoires in COVID-19. For the study at large: The analysed material was cDNA or gDNA that came from T cells, B-cell-depleted T cells, or PBMCs.

Libraries were prepared by immunoSEQ multiplex PCR; TCRdb keeps only in-frame clonotypes and omits some of them. The table records 45,000 to 55,000 clones, around 85% of them present only once. This clone was seen just once. What was sequenced was peripheral blood. The receptor's source is a man in his forties or fifties with active COVID-19.

The CDR3 sequence: CASSLDRVQPQHF. The CDR3 DNA follows: TGTGCCAGCAGCTTAGATCGGGTGCAGCCCCAGCATTTT. The J gene is TRBJ1-5, the V gene TRBV7-2; the D is unclear. This CDR3 spans 13 amino acids. The V end lost 1 base, the J end lost 7 bases, and 8 bases lay between the germline ends. Germline V CDR1 and CDR2: SGHTA, FQGNSA. The full variable domain, completed using reference TRBV7-2 and TRBJ1-5, is GAGVSQSPSNKVTEKGKDVELRCDPISGHTALYWYRQSLGQGLEFLIYFQGNSAPDKSGLPSDRFSAERTGGSVSTLTIQRTQQEDSAVYLCASSLDRVQPQHFGDGTRLSIL.